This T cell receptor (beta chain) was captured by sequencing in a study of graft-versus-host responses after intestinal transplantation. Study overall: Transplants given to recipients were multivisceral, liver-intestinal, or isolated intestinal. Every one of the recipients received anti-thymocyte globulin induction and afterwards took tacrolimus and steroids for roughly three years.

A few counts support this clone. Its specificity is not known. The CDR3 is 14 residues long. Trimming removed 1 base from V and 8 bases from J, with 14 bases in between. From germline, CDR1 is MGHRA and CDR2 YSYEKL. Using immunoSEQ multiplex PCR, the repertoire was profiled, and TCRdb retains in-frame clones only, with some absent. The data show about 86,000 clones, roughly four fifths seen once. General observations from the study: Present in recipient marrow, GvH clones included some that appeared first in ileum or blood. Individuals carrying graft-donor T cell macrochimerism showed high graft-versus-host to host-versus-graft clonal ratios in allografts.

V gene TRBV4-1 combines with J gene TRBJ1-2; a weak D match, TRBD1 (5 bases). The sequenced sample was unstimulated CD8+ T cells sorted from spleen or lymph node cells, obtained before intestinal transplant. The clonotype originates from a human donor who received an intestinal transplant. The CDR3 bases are TGCGCCAGCAGCCAAGGTCCGGGGCTGGAGGGCTACACCTTC. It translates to CASSQGPGLEGYTF.